This T cell receptor beta chain comes out of a study of T cell repertoires in cytomegalovirus infection. Study information: In public TCR beta signatures, there were indications of both CMV infection and matching HLA type. Points from the study as a whole: Ex vivo responses were dominated by HLA-C-restricted CMV-specific TCR beta clonotypes. Based on cumulative public TCR beta family frequency, carriers of CMV plus the relevant HLA were identified.

The CDR3 has 13 residues. With 6 bases removed from V and 2 bases from J, the gap between germline ends came to 10 bases. TCRdb re-called the reads with MiXCR, one entry per CDR3 protein. The sample yields some 220,000 distinct CDR3 sequences, 12% seen once. This clonotype was detected ten times or more. Antigen unknown. Source material: PBMCs. The chain links TRBV12-3 or TRBV12-4 to TRBJ2-5; TRBD1 or TRBD2 may be the D gene (5 bases each). The TCR sequence derives from a human donor in good health (CMV status not recorded). Some clones in this sample may be carry-over from other donors' samples. The CDR3 DNA sequence: TGTGCCAGCAGCTTGGGGGAACAAGAGACCCAGTACTTC. Protein sequence: CASSLGEQETQYF.